This T cell receptor beta chain was obtained from a study of T-cell memory formation after mild COVID-19. The CDR3 is 14 residues long. Germline V CDR1 and CDR2: SGDLS, YYNGEE. Losses at the gene ends were 4 bases for V and 5 bases for J; bases not matched to a gene: 5. TCRdb re-called the 5' RACE reads through MiXCR, storing one row per CDR3 protein. The profile shows 58,000 or so distinct CDR3 sequences, 25% to 35% of them singletons. This clonotype was seen a few times. Its antigen is as yet unknown. Study-wide results and limits: The CD4+ clones that contracted clustered mainly within CM and EM, and the CD8+ clones concentrated in EMRA.

The sequence came from a man between 18 and 29 years old who had mild COVID-19 (a few samples of this study predate the infection). Cell type and time point are not known. The sequenced sample consisted of PBMCs or a T cell subset sorted from them (not recorded which). The rearrangement links TRBV9 to TRBJ2-1; TRBD2 aligns across 8 bases. The CDR3 sequence: CASSLSGEHNEQFF. CDR3 in DNA: TGTGCCAGCAGCCTTAGCGGGGAGCACAATGAGCAGTTCTTC.